Included here is one T cell receptor (beta chain) sequence, with context. Its antigen is unknown. No base qualities exist here, and no much larger clone lies one base off it. Collaborating institutions collected whole blood in K2EDTA tubes following their own protocols. Collaborator samples were shipped for TCRbeta analysis as frozen whole blood, isolated PBMCs, or DNA extracted from either sample type. The immunoSEQ Assay, a bias-controlled multiplex PCR, was used to amplify TCRbeta CDR3 regions from genomic DNA. In the paper's pipeline: The number of nucleated cells in each sample was estimated by amplification of reference gene primers within the assay. Sequence reads were collapsed and filtered to measure the absolute abundance of every unique TCRbeta CDR3 rearrangement. Productive Simpson clonality was computed per sample as the square root of Simpson's diversity index over productive rearrangements. This is the immuneACCESS table as TCRdb keeps it, with only in-frame sequences that have V and J called. A part of the clones is gone; compared with another copy, unresolved V genes explain less than half, and the rest is unexplained. The DNA gave D and trimming, while V, J and clone size come from that table. In all, the sample holds roughly 98,000 clones, and less than 85% of those were seen once. Jointly, the top ten make up approximately 10% of the sample.

This specimen comes from a study of blood T cell repertoires in COVID-19 (dated by TCRdb to 2019 to 2021). General notes on the study: The collaborator samples originated in the United States, Italy and Spain and spanned the acute and convalescent phases of COVID-19. The prospective study material was composed of cDNA or gDNA derived from T cells, B-cell-depleted T cells, or PBMCs. Deeply sampled blood TCRbeta repertoires from subjects exposed to, actively infected with, or recovered from COVID-19 were included in the dataset. The repertoires were released in a freely available public database meant as a resource for research on the immune response to SARS-CoV-2. The samples were drawn from the first 160 participants of the ongoing ImmuneRACE study and from roughly 1,300 subjects provided by 6 global collaborators. The sample metadata nearly always contained a de-identified subject ID, COVID-19 status, age in years and sex. Where available, HLA class I and class II types were obtained from metadata supplied by the sample provider rather than from assay-based typing. The investigation overall reported the following: How much clinical and demographic metadata was included differed by source and by participant, and the metadata was provided uncurated.

The cysteine opens and the phenylalanine closes a CDR3 of 16 amino acids. Only the CDR3 part of the read is kept: 48 bases, read in frame from the first base. Trimmed from V: 0 bases; trimmed from J: 3 bases; junction bases lacking a gene match: 4. CDR1 and CDR2 are drawn from the germline V gene: SGHTA, FQGTGA. This receptor chain uses TRBV7-3 and TRBJ2-1; 8 of the junction bases match TRBD2. The material sequenced was peripheral blood. This receptor was taken from a man aged 70-80 years with active or convalescent COVID-19. DNA sequence: TGTGCCAGCAGCTTAACCGGGGGGGTAATCTACAATGAGCAGTTCTTC. This translates into CASSLTGGVIYNEQFF.